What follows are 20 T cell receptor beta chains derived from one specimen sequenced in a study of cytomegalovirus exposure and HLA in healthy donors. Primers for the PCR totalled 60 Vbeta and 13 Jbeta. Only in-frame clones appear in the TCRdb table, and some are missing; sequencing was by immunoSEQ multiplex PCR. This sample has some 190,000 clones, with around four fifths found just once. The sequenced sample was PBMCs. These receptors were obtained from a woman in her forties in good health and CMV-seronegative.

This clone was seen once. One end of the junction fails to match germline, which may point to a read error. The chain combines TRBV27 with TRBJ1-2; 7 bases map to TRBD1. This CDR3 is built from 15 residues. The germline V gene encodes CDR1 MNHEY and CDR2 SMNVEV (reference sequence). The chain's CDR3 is CASSSGQTLGPRSRF. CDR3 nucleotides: TGTGCCAGCAGTTCGGGACAGACGCTCGGCCCTCGGTCTCGCTTC.

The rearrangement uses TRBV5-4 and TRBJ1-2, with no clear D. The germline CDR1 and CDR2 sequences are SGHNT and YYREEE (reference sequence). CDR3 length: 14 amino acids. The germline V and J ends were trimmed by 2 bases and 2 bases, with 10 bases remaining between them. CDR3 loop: CASSLRPGNYGYTF. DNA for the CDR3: TGTGCCAGCAGCTTAAGGCCGGGGAACTATGGCTACACCTTC.

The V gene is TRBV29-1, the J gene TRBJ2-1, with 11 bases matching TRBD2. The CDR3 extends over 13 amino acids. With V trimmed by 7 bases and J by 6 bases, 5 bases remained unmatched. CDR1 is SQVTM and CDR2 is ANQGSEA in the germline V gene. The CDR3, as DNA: TGCAGCGGCGGGCTAGCGGGAGGCAATGAGCAGTTCTTC. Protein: CSGGLAGGNEQFF.

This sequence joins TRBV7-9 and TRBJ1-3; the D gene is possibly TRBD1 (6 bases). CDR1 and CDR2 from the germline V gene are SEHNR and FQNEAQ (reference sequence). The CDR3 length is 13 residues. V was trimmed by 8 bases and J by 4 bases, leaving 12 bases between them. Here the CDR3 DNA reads TGTGCCAGCGCACAGGGTGGCGGAAACACCATATATTTT. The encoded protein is CASAQGGGNTIYF.

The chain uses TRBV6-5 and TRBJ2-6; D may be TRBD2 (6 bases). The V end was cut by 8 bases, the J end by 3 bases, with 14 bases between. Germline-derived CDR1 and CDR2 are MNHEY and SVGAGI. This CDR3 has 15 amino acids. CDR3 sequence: CASRVGGSGANVLTF. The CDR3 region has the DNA TGTGCCAGCCGGGTGGGAGGAAGTGGGGCCAACGTCCTGACTTTC.

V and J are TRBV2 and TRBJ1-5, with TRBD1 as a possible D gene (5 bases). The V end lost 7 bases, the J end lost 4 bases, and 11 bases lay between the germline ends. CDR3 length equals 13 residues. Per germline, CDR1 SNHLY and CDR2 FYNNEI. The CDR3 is CASTPGGNQPQHF. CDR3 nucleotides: TGTGCCAGCACCCCGGGGGGTAATCAGCCCCAGCATTTT.

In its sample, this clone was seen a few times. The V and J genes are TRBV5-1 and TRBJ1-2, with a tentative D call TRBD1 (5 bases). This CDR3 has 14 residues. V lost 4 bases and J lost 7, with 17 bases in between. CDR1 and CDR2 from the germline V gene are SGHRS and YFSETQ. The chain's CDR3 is CASSIWASGFGYTF. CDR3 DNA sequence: TGCGCCAGCAGCATCTGGGCCTCAGGGTTTGGCTACACCTTC.

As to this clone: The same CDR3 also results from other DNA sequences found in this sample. The CDR3 bases are TGTGCCAGCAGTGACAGGGGAAGAACTGAAGCTTTCTTT. This translates into CASSDRGRTEAFF. The V call is TRBV2, the J call TRBJ1-1; possible D gene TRBD1, 6 bases. The length of the CDR3 is 13 residues. V was pared by 3 bases and J by 5 bases, with 10 bases between. The germline V gene encodes CDR1 SNHLY and CDR2 FYNNEI.

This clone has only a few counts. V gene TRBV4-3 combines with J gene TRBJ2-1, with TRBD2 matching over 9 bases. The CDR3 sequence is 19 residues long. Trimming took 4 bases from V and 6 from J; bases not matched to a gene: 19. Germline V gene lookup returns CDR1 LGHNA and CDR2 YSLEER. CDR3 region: CASSPHAGGPGILSNEQFF. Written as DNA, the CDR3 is TGCGCCAGCAGCCCACACGCGGGAGGGCCGGGTATATTATCCAATGAGCAGTTCTTC.

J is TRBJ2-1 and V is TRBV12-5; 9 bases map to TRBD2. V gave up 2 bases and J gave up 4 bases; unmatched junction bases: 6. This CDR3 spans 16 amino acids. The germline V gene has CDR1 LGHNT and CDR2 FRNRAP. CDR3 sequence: CASGLRVSGRYNEQFF. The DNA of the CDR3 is TGTGCTAGTGGTTTGCGGGTTAGCGGGAGATACAATGAGCAGTTCTTC.

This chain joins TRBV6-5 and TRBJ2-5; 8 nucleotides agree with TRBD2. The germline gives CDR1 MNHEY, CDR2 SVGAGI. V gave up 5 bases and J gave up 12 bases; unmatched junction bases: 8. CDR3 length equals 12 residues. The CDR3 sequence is CASSERELIKYF. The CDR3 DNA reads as TGTGCCAGCAGTGAGCGGGAGCTCATAAAGTACTTC.

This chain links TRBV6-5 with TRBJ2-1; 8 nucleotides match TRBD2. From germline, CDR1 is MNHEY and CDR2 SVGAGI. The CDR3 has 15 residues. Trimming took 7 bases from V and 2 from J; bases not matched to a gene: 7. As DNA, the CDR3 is TGTGCCAGCATTCGTGCGGGGGGCGCCTACAATGAGCAGTTCTTC. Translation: CASIRAGGAYNEQFF.

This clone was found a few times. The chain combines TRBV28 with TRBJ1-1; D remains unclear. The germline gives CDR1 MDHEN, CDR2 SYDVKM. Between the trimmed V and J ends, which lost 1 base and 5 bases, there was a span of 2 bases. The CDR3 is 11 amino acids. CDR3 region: CASSLSTEAFF. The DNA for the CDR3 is TGTGCCAGCAGTTTATCAACTGAAGCTTTCTTT.

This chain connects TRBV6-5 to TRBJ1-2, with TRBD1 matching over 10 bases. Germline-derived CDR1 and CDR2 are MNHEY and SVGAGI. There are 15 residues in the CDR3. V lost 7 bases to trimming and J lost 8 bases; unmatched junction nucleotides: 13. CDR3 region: CASTRGYGTGEGYTF. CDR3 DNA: TGTGCCAGCACTCGCGGTTACGGGACAGGGGAAGGCTACACCTTC.

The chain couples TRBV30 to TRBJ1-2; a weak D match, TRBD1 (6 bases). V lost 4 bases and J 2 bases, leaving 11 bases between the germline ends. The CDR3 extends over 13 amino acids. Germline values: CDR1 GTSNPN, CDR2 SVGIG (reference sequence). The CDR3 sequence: CAWTTGTNYGYTF. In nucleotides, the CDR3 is TGTGCCTGGACAACCGGGACAAACTATGGCTACACCTTC.

CDR3 bases: TGTGCCAGCAGTGGACATCCAGGGGGCGGGAACACCGGGGAGCTGTTTTTT. Its protein product is CASSGHPGGGNTGELFF. V gene TRBV6-1 combines with J gene TRBJ2-2; 8 positions agree with TRBD1. The germline CDR1 and CDR2 sequences are MNHNS and SASEGT. Trimming removed 4 bases from V and 1 base from J; junction bases left unmatched: 8. This CDR3 is built from 17 residues.

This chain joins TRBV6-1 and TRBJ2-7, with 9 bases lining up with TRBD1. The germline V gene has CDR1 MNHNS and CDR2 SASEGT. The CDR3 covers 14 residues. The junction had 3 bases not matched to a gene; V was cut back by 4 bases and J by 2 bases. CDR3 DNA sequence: TGTGCCAGCAGTGGAGGGACAGGGACCTACGAGCAGTACGTC. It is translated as CASSGGTGTYEQYV.

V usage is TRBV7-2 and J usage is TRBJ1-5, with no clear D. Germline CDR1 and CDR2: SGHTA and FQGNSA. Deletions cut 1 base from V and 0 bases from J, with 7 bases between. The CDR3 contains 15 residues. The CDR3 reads CASSLGQNSNQPQHF. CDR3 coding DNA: TGTGCCAGCAGCTTAGGGCAGAATAGCAATCAGCCCCAGCATTTT. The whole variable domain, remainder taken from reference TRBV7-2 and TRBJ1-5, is GAGVSQSPSNKVTEKGKDVELRCDPISGHTALYWYRQSLGQGLEFLIYFQGNSAPDKSGLPSDRFSAERTGGSVSTLTIQRTQQEDSAVYLCASSLGQNSNQPQHFGDGTRLSIL.

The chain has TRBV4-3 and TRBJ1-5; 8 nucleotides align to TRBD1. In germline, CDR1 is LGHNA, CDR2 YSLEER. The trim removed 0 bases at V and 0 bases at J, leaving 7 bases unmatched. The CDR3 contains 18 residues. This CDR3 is CASSQDLYRGDSNQPQHF. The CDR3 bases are TGCGCCAGCAGCCAAGATCTCTACAGGGGGGATAGCAATCAGCCCCAGCATTTT.

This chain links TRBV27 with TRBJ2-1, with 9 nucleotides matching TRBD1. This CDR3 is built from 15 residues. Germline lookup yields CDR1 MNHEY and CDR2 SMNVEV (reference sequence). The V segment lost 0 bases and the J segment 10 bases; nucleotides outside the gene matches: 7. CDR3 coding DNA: TGTGCCAGCAGTTTATCCGGGACAGGGTTTCTCGAGCAGTTCTTC. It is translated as CASSLSGTGFLEQFF.